Presented here are 16 T cell receptor beta chains from one specimen sequenced in a study of blood T cell repertoires in COVID-19. Some clones are missing from TCRdb's copy, which holds only in-frame ones; the method was immunoSEQ multiplex PCR. The sample lists 400,000 or so clones, roughly 87% occurring once. The source material was PBMCs or T cells enriched from blood (not recorded which). These TCRs come from a man between 18 and 29 years old who had recovered from COVID-19.

This rearrangement joins TRBV2 to TRBJ2-7; D may be TRBD1 (5 bases). The CDR3 has 13 residues. V lost 5 bases, J lost 4 bases, and 12 bases lay in between. Germline lookup yields CDR1 SNHLY and CDR2 FYNNEI. This CDR3 is CASSIRTTYEQYF. The CDR3 DNA follows: TGTGCCAGCAGTATACGGACAACTTACGAGCAGTACTTC.

CDR3 protein: CATSSRGSSYNEQFF. DNA of the CDR3: TGTGCCACCAGCAGCCGGGGGAGCTCCTACAATGAGCAGTTCTTC. V and J are TRBV15 and TRBJ2-1; D possibly corresponds to TRBD2 (6 bases). CDR1 and CDR2 (germline): LNHNV, YYDKDF (reference sequence). The CDR3 sequence is 15 residues long. V lost 3 bases and J lost 0, with 9 bases in between.

V and J are TRBV12-3 or TRBV12-4 and TRBJ1-5; tentative D call: TRBD1 (6 bases). The CDR3 extends over 13 amino acids. V was pared by 8 bases and J by 7 bases, with 15 bases between. CDR3 loop: CASLGHTNQPQHF. Here the CDR3 DNA reads TGTGCCAGCCTGGGACATACCAACCAGCCCCAGCATTTT.

The J gene is TRBJ2-1, the V gene TRBV28; TRBD2 aligns across 13 bases. The CDR3 totals 20 residues. Losses at the gene ends were 5 bases for V and 2 bases for J; bases not matched to a gene: 15. From germline, CDR1 is MDHEN and CDR2 SYDVKM. The CDR3 sequence: CASSPGIGLAGEGPYNEQFF. The CDR3 DNA sequence: TGTGCCAGCAGTCCCGGGATCGGACTAGCGGGAGAGGGCCCCTACAATGAGCAGTTCTTC.

This clone was detected once. The chain uses TRBV5-1 and TRBJ1-2, with 8 nucleotides matching TRBD1. The CDR3 sequence is 15 residues long. Germline V lookup: CDR1 SGHRS, CDR2 YFSETQ. Germline trimming cut 5 bases from V and 6 bases from J; bases unmatched to any gene: 12. DNA for the CDR3: TGCGCCAGCAGTATGAACCCGACAGGGGTTGATGGCTACACCTTC. Translated: CASSMNPTGVDGYTF.

The CDR3 DNA reads as TGTGCCAGCAGCCCTGGGACAGGGGGTAATTCACCCCTCCACTTT. It specifies CASSPGTGGNSPLHF. The V and J genes are TRBV7-2 and TRBJ1-6, with 11 bases that match TRBD1. Trimming took 5 bases from V and 6 from J; bases not matched to a gene: 3. The CDR3 has 15 amino acids. Germline assignment: CDR1 SGHTA and CDR2 FQGNSA. The variable domain in full, completed from reference TRBV7-2 and TRBJ1-6, reads GAGVSQSPSNKVTEKGKDVELRCDPISGHTALYWYRQSLGQGLEFLIYFQGNSAPDKSGLPSDRFSAERTGGSVSTLTIQRTQQEDSAVYLCASSPGTGGNSPLHFGNGTRLTVT.

The CDR3 bases are TGTGCCAGCAGCTCCATCACAGGGGGCTCGACCACTGAAGCTTTCTTT. Translated, it gives CASSSITGGSTTEAFF. The gene calls are TRBV7-9 and TRBJ1-1, with 9 bases matching TRBD1. CDR3 length: 16 residues. Trimming removed 4 bases from V and 4 bases from J; junction bases left unmatched: 10. In germline, CDR1 is SEHNR, CDR2 FQNEAQ (reference sequence).

This chain connects TRBV24-1 to TRBJ2-7; a weak D match, TRBD2 (5 bases). There are 15 residues in the CDR3. Germline loops: CDR1 KGHDR, CDR2 SFDVKD. Trimming took 3 bases from V and 0 from J, leaving 11 bases between them. The chain's CDR3 is CATSDGRRPSYEQYF. The DNA for the CDR3 is TGTGCCACCAGTGATGGCCGGAGGCCCTCCTACGAGCAGTACTTC.

The rearrangement uses TRBV11-2 and TRBJ1-3; weak D call: TRBD1 (6 bases). The CDR3 sequence is 16 residues long. The germline V and J ends were trimmed by 1 base and 5 bases, with 15 bases remaining between them. Germline V CDR1 and CDR2: SGHAT, FQNNGV. DNA of the CDR3: TGTGCCAGCAGCTTAGTGGCAGGGGTATCCCGAAACACCATATATTTT. Its protein product is CASSLVAGVSRNTIYF.

The gene calls are TRBV12-3 or TRBV12-4 and TRBJ2-7; D is perhaps TRBD1 (5 bases). This CDR3 contains 13 residues. Trimming removed 4 bases at V and 3 bases at J, with 10 bases between. The CDR3 nucleotides are TGTGCCAGCAGTTCGGGCAGGGTCTACGAGCAGTACTTC. It encodes CASSSGRVYEQYF.

This clone was counted between two and nine times. This chain links TRBV11-2 with TRBJ1-5; the D is unclear. V lost 8 bases and J lost 5, with 10 bases in between. CDR1 and CDR2 (germline): SGHAT, FQNNGV. The CDR3 is 12 amino acids. The CDR3 loop reads CASGNRDQPQHF. The CDR3 DNA reads TGTGCCAGCGGCAACAGAGATCAGCCCCAGCATTTT. The variable domain in full, with the rest retrieved from reference TRBV11-2 and TRBJ1-5, is EAGVAQSPRYKIIEKRQSVAFWCNPISGHATLYWYQQILGQGPKLLIQFQNNGVVDDSQLPKDRFSAERLKGVDSTLKIQPAKLEDSAVYLCASGNRDQPQHFGDGTRLSIL.

V is TRBV10-2 and J is TRBJ2-1, with D uncertain. Germline V lookup: CDR1 WSHSY, CDR2 SAAADI. This CDR3 spans 15 amino acids. V was shortened by 4 bases and J by 0 bases, with 10 bases between the two germline ends. The CDR3 loop reads CASSGQSSSYNEQFF. The CDR3 DNA is TGCGCCAGCAGTGGCCAGTCAAGCTCCTACAATGAGCAGTTCTTC.

This clone was counted only a few times. The V call is TRBV4-1, the J call TRBJ2-7, with TRBD1 identical over 9 bases. Germline loops: CDR1 MGHRA, CDR2 YSYEKL. Trimming took 4 bases from V and 7 from J; bases not matched to a gene: 26. The CDR3 runs 20 residues. CDR3 DNA sequence: TGCGCCAGCAGCCTGACACCGGGACAGGGTAATGTTGGGTCATCGGAGGAGCAGTACTTC. Encoded protein: CASSLTPGQGNVGSSEEQYF.

This clone is a singleton in its sample. The rearrangement joins TRBV7-9 to TRBJ1-3; maybe TRBD1 (5 bases). CDR1 is SEHNR and CDR2 is FQNEAQ in the germline V gene (reference sequence). V dropped 8 bases and J dropped 2 bases, with 10 bases sitting between them. This CDR3 contains 13 residues. The CDR3 protein is CASGRGAGNTIYF. The CDR3 nucleotides read TGTGCCAGCGGAAGGGGCGCTGGAAACACCATATATTTT.

The chain links TRBV2 to TRBJ1-1, with TRBD1 matching over 7 bases. CDR3 size: 14 residues. CDR1 and CDR2 (germline): SNHLY, FYNNEI. V dropped 6 bases and J dropped 2; count of bases not matched to a gene: 6. CDR3 sequence (DNA): TGTGCCAGCAGCCGTAGGACAGGAAACACTGAAGCTTTCTTT. Protein product: CASSRRTGNTEAFF.

The chain links TRBV15 to TRBJ1-5, with D uncertain. The germline V gene has CDR1 LNHNV and CDR2 YYDKDF (reference sequence). The CDR3 extends over 13 amino acids. V lost 0 bases and J 7 bases, leaving 7 bases between the germline ends. CDR3 bases: TGTGCCACCAGCAGAGATCCCTCCCAGCCCCAGCATTTT. This codes for CATSRDPSQPQHF.